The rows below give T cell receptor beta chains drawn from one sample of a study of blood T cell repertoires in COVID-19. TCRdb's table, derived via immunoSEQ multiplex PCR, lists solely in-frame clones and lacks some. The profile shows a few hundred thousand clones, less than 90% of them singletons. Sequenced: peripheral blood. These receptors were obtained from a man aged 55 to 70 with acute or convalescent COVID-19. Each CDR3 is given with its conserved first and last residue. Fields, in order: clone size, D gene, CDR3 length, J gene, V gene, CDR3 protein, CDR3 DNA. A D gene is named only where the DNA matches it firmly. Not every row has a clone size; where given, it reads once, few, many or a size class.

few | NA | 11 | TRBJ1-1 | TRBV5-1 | CAHPLRGGAFF | TGCGCCCACCCTCTCAGAGGGGGAGCTTTCTTT
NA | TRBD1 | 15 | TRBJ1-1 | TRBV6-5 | CASSLQGGMNTEAFF | TGTGCCAGCAGTTTACAGGGGGGGATGAACACTGAAGCTTTCTTT
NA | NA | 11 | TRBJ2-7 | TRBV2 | CASSAIGEQYF | TGTGCCAGCAGTGCAATCGGCGAGCAGTACTTC
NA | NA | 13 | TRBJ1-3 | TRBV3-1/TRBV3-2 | CASSQDQGNTIYF | TGTGCCAGCAGCCAAGATCAAGGAAACACCATATATTTT
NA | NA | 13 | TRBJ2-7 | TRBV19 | CASSYPGAYEQYF | TGTGCCAGTAGCTACCCGGGGGCCTACGAGCAGTACTTC
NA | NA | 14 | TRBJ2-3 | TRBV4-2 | CASRSRGATDTQYF | TGTGCCAGCCGCTCCCGGGGGGCCACAGATACGCAGTATTTT
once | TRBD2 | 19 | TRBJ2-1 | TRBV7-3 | CASSPTSGRALKGYNEQFF | TGTGCCAGCAGCCCGACTAGCGGGAGGGCCTTGAAGGGCTACAATGAGCAGTTCTTC
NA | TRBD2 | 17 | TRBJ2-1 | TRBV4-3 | CASSQNSGTSGSNEQFF | TGCGCCAGCAGCCAAAATTCCGGGACTAGCGGTTCCAATGAGCAGTTCTTC
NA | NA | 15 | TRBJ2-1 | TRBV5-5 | CASSSDYGSYNEQFF | TGTGCCAGCAGCTCCGACTATGGCTCCTACAATGAGCAGTTCTTC
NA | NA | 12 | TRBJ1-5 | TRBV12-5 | CASGLGSQPQHF | TGTGCTAGTGGTCTCGGGAGTCAGCCCCAGCATTTT
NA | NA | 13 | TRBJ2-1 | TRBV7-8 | CASSLGASYEQFF | TGTGCCAGCAGCTTAGGGGCTAGCTATGAGCAGTTCTTC
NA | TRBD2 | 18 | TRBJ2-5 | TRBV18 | CASSPPGLAGVPQETQYF | TGTGCCAGCTCACCACCGGGACTAGCGGGAGTACCCCAAGAGACCCAGTACTTC
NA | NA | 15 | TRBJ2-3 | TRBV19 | CASSIGGLRSDTQYF | TGTGCCAGTAGTATAGGGGGACTGAGATCAGATACGCAGTATTTT
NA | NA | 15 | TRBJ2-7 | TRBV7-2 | CASSPPFGSSYEQYF | TGTGCCAGCAGCCCCCCTTTTGGTAGCAGCTACGAGCAGTACTTC
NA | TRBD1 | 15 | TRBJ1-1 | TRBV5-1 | CASSSDQTGRTEAFF | TGCGCCAGCAGCTCAGATCAGACAGGGAGGACTGAAGCTTTCTTT
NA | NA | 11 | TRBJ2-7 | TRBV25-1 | CASRQGAEQYF | TGTGCCAGCAGACAGGGCGCCGAGCAGTACTTC
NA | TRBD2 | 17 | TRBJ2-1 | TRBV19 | CASSISSGISLNNEQFF | TGTGCCAGTAGTATTTCTAGCGGGATAAGTTTAAACAATGAGCAGTTCTTC
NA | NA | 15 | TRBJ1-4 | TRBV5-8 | CASSLHAGYNEKLFF | TGTGCCAGCAGCTTGCATGCAGGTTACAATGAAAAACTGTTTTTT
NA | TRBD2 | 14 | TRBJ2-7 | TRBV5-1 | CASSGGEGFDEQYF | TGCGCCAGCAGCGGGGGGGAAGGGTTCGACGAGCAGTACTTC
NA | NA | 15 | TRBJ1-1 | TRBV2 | CASSEGYTGNTEAFF | TGTGCCAGCAGTGAAGGTTACACAGGGAACACTGAAGCTTTCTTT
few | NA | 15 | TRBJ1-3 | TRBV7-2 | CASSSTTGARNTIYF | TGTGCCAGCAGCTCCACGACAGGAGCCAGAAACACCATATATTTT
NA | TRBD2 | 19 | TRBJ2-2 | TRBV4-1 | CASSQGTSGRTMNTGELFF | TGCGCCAGCAGCCAAGGGACTAGCGGGAGGACTATGAACACCGGGGAGCTGTTTTTT
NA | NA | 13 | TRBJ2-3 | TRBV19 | CASSFPTADTQYF | TGTGCCAGTAGTTTCCCGACAGCAGATACGCAGTATTTT
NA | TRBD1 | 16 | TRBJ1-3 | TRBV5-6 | CASSSYRGQGGNTIYF | TGTGCCAGCAGCTCCTACAGGGGACAAGGTGGAAACACCATATATTTT
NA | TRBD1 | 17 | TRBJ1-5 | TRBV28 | CASSLPGQATYNQPQHF | TGTGCCAGCAGTTTACCCGGACAGGCGACCTACAATCAGCCCCAGCATTTT
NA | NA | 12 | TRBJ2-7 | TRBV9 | CASSVGAGEQYF | TGTGCCAGCAGCGTAGGTGCCGGCGAGCAGTACTTC
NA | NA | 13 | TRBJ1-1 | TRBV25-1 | CASSEYFQAEAFF | TGTGCCAGCAGTGAATATTTCCAGGCTGAAGCTTTCTTT
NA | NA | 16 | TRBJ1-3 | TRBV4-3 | CASSQGDFLSGNTIYF | TGCGCCAGCAGCCAGGGTGACTTCCTCTCTGGAAACACCATATATTTT
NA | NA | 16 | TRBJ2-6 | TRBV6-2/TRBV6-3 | CASSYPTGSGANVLTF | TGTGCCAGCAGTTATCCCACAGGCTCTGGGGCCAACGTCCTGACTTTC
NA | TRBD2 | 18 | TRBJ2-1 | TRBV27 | CASSLPLSSGRAFNEQFF | TGTGCCAGCAGTCTTCCCCTTTCTAGCGGGAGGGCCTTCAATGAGCAGTTCTTC
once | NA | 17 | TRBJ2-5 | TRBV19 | CASSIDRQGGNQETQYF | TGTGCCAGTAGTATAGATCGGCAGGGAGGAAATCAAGAGACCCAGTACTTC
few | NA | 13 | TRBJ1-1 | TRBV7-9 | CASSLTVSTEAFF | TGTGCCAGCAGCTTGACTGTCTCCACTGAAGCTTTCTTT
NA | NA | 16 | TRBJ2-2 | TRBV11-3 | CASSFRPGTRTGELFF | TGTGCCAGCAGCTTTCGACCCGGGACTCGCACCGGGGAGCTGTTTTTT
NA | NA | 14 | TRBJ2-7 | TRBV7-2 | CASSILGSYYEQYF | TGTGCCAGCAGCATACTAGGGTCTTACTACGAGCAGTACTTC
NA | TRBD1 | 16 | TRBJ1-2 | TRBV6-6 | CASSYPNSDRGHGYTF | TGTGCCAGCAGTTACCCTAACTCGGACAGGGGCCATGGCTACACCTTC
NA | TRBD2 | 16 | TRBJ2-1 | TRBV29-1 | CSVTGLAGGSYNEQFF | TGCAGCGTTACGGGACTAGCGGGAGGTTCCTACAATGAGCAGTTCTTC
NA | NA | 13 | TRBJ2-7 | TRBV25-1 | CASRRTASYEQYF | TGTGCCAGCAGACGGACAGCCTCCTACGAGCAGTACTTC
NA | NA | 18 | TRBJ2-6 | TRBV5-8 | CASSRVGRAHSGANVLTF | TGTGCCAGCAGCCGGGTAGGCAGGGCCCACTCTGGGGCCAACGTCCTGACTTTC
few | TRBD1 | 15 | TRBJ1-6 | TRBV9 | CASSVAGQGNSPLHF | TGTGCCAGCAGCGTAGCTGGACAGGGGAATTCACCCCTCCACTTT
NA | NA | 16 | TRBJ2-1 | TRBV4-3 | CASSQARGEIYNEQFF | TGCGCCAGCAGCCAAGCCCGCGGGGAGATTTACAATGAGCAGTTCTTC
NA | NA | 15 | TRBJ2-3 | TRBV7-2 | CASSLLKPSTDTQYF | TGTGCCAGCAGCTTATTAAAGCCTAGCACAGATACGCAGTATTTT
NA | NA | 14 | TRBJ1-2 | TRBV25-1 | CASSAMGGNYGYTF | TGTGCCAGCAGTGCTATGGGGGGGAACTATGGCTACACCTTC
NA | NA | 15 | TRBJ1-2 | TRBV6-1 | CASSELTGGPDGYTF | TGTGCCAGCAGTGAACTCACGGGAGGCCCTGACGGCTACACCTTC
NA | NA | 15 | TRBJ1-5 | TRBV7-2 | CASSFGGLSNQPQHF | TGTGCCAGCAGCTTCGGGGGGCTTAGCAATCAGCCCCAGCATTTT
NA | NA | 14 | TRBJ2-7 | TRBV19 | CASSSRGGLYEQYF | TGTGCCAGTAGTTCTAGGGGGGGCCTCTACGAGCAGTACTTC
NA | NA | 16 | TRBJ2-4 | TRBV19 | CASSIQMEGIQNIQYF | TGTGCCAGTAGTATTCAAATGGAGGGTATCCAAAACATTCAGTACTTC
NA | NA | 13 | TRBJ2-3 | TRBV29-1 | CSLTRTLTDTQYF | TGCAGCCTAACTCGGACTCTCACAGATACGCAGTATTTT
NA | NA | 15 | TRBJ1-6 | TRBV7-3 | CASSTAGGGNSPLHF | TGTGCCAGCAGCACGGCGGGAGGTGGTAATTCACCCCTCCACTTT
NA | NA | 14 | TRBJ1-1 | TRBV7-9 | CASREALQNTEAFF | TGTGCCAGCAGGGAGGCTCTACAGAACACTGAAGCTTTCTTT
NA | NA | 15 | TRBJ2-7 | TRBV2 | CASSEGQTPSYEQYF | TGTGCCAGCAGTGAAGGTCAGACACCCTCCTACGAGCAGTACTTC
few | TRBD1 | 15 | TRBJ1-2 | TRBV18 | CASSLQGAQDYGYTF | TGTGCCAGCTCGCTCCAGGGGGCCCAGGACTATGGCTACACCTTC
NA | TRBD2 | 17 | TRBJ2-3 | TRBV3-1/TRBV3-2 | CASSRLTSGMNTDTQYF | TGTGCCAGCAGCCGTCTCACTAGCGGGATGAACACAGATACGCAGTATTTT
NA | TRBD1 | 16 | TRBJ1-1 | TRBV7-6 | CASSPRTGELNTEAFF | TGTGCCAGCAGCCCTAGGACAGGGGAGCTGAACACTGAAGCTTTCTTT
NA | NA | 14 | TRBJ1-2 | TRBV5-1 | CASSLAETEYGYTF | TGCGCCAGCAGCTTGGCCGAGACAGAATATGGCTACACCTTC
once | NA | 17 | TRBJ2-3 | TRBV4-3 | CASSQDWERPLADTQYF | TGCGCCAGCAGCCAAGATTGGGAGAGGCCCTTGGCAGATACGCAGTATTTT
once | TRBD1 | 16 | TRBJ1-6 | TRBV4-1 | CASSQDRAGGYSPLHF | TGCGCCAGCAGCCAAGATCGGGCAGGGGGCTATTCACCCCTCCACTTT
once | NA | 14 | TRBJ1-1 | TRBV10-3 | CAISDMASNTEAFF | TGTGCCATCAGTGATATGGCCTCGAACACTGAAGCTTTCTTT
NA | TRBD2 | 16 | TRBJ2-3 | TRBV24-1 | CATSPPSGVGIYTQYF | TGTGCCACCAGTCCCCCCAGCGGGGTTGGAATATATACGCAGTATTTT